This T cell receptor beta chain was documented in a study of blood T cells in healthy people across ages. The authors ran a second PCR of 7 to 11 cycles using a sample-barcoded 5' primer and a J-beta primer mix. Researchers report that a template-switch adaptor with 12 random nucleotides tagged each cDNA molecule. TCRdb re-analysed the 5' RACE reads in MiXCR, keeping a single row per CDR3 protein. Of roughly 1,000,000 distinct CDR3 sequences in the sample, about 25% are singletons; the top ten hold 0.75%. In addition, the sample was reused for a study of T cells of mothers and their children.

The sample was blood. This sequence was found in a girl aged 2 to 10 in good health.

Here the CDR3 reads CASSNRTGPSTEAFF. DNA of the CDR3: TGTGCCAGCAGCAACAGGACAGGGCCGAGCACTGAAGCTTTCTTT. The rearrangement links TRBV7-6 to TRBJ1-1; 8 bases align to TRBD1. The CDR3 is 15 residues long. Germline V lookup: CDR1 SGHVS, CDR2 FNYEAQ. Losses at the gene ends were 5 bases for V and 4 bases for J; bases not matched to a gene: 9.